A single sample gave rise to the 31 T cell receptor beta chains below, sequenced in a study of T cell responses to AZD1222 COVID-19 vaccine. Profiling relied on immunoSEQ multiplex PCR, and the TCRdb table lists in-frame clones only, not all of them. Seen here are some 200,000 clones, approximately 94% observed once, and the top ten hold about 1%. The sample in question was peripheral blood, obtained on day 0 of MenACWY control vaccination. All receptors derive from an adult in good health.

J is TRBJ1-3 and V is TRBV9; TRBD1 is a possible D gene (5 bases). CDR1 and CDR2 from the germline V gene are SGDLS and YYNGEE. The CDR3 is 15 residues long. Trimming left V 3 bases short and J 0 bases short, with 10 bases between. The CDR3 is CASSGTGVSGNTIYF. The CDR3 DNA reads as TGTGCCAGCAGCGGAACAGGTGTCTCTGGAAACACCATATATTTT.

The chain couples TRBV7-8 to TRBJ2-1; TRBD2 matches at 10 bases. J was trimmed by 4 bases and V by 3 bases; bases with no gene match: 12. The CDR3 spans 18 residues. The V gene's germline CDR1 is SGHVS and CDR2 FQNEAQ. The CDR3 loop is CASSFDRSGGRYYNEQFF. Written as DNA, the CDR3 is TGTGCCAGCAGCTTCGATCGTAGCGGGGGGCGGTATTACAATGAGCAGTTCTTC. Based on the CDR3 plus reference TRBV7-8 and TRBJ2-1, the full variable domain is GAGVSQSPRYKVAKRGQDVALRCDPISGHVSLFWYQQALGQGPEFLTYFQNEAQLDKSGLPSDRFFAERPEGSVSTLKIQRTQQEDSAVYLCASSFDRSGGRYYNEQFFGPGTRLTVL.

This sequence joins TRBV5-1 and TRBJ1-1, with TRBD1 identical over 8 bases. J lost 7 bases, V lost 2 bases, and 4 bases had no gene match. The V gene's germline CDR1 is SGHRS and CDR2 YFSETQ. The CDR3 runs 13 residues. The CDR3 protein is CASSFAGGGEAFF. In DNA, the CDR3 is TGCGCCAGCAGCTTTGCAGGGGGCGGTGAAGCTTTCTTT.

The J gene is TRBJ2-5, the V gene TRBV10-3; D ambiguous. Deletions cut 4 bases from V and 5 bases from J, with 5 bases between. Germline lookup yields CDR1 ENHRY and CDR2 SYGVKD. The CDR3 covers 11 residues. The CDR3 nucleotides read TGTGCCATCAGTGTGTCGGAGACCCAGTACTTC. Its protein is CAISVSETQYF.

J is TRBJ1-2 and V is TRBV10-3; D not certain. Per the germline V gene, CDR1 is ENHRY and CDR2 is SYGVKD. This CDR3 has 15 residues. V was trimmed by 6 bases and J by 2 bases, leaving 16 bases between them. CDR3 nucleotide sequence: TGTGCCATCAGCCCCAGCGGGGTCGGGAACTATGGCTACACCTTC. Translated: CAISPSGVGNYGYTF.

DNA of the CDR3: TGTGCCAGCAGTACACTCTCTCTCGAGGGTGGCTACACCTTC. Its translation is CASSTLSLEGGYTF. The V call is TRBV2, the J call TRBJ1-2, with D unresolved. V was shortened by 5 bases and J by 7 bases, with 17 bases between the two germline ends. This CDR3 contains 14 residues. From germline, CDR1 is SNHLY and CDR2 FYNNEI.

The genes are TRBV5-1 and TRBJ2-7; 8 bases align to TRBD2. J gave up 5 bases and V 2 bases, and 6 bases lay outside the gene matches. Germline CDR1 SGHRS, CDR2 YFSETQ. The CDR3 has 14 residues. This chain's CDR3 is CASSLRTSMNEQYF. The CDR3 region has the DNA TGCGCCAGCAGCTTAAGGACTAGCATGAACGAGCAGTACTTC.

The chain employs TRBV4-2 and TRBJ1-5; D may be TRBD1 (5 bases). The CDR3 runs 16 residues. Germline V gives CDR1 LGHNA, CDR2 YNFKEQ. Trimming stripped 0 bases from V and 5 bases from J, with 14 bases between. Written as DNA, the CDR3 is TGTGCCAGCAGCCAAGATCGGGGCCAAACTTATCAGCCCCAGCATTTT. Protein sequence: CASSQDRGQTYQPQHF.

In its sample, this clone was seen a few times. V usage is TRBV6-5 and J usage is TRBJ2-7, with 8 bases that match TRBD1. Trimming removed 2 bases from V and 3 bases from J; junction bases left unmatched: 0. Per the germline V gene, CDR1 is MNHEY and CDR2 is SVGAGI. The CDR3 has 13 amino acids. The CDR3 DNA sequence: TGTGCCAGCAGTTACGACAGGGGCTACGAGCAGTACTTC. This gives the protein CASSYDRGYEQYF.

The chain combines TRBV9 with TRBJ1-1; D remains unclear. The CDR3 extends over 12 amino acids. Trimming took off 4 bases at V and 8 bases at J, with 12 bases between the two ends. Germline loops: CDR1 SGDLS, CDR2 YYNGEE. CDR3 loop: CASSPAVTEAFF. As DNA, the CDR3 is TGTGCCAGCAGCCCGGCGGTAACAGAAGCTTTCTTT.

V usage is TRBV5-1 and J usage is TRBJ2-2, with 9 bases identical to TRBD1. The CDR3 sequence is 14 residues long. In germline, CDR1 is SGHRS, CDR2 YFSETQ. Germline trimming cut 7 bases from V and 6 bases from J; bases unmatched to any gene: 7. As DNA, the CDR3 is TGCGCCAGCGGCCCGGGACAGGGCGCCGGGGAGCTGTTTTTT. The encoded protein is CASGPGQGAGELFF.

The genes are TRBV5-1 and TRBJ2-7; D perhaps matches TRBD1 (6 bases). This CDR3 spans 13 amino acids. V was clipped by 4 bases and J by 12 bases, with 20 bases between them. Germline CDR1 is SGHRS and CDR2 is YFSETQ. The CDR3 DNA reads TGCGCCAGCAGCGCCTACCGACAGGAGGTCTTGTACTTC. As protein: CASSAYRQEVLYF.

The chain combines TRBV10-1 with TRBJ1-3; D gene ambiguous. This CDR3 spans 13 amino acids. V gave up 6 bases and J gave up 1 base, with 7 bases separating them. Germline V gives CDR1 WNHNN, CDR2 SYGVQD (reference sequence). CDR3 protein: CASRLSSGNTIYF. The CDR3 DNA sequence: TGCGCCAGCAGACTTTCTTCTGGAAACACCATATATTTT.

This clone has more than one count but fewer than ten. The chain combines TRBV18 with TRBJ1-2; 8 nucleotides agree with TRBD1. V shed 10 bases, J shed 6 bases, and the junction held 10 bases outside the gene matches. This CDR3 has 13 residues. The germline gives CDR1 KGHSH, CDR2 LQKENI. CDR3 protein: CATLGQGADGYTF. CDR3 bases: TGTGCCACCCTAGGCCAGGGGGCGGATGGCTACACCTTC.

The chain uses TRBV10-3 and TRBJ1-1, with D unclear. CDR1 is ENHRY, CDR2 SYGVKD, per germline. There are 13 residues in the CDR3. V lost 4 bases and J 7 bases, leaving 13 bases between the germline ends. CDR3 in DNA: TGTGCCATCAGTGGGAGACCGACCTTTGAAGCTTTCTTT. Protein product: CAISGRPTFEAFF.

The CDR3 DNA reads as TGTGCCAGCAGCTTGCGGGGAACCCAAGAGACCCAGTACTTC. Residues: CASSLRGTQETQYF. The V call is TRBV5-4, the J call TRBJ2-5; the D gene is possibly TRBD2 (5 bases). CDR1 is SGHNT and CDR2 is YYREEE in the germline V gene (reference sequence). This CDR3 region has 14 residues. Trimming removed 1 base from V and 1 base from J, with 8 bases in between.

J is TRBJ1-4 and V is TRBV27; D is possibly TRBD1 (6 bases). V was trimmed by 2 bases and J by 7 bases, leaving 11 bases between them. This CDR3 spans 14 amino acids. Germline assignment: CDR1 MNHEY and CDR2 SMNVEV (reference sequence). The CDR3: CASSLRGDREKLFF. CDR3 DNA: TGTGCCAGCAGTTTAAGGGGGGACCGTGAAAAACTGTTTTTT.

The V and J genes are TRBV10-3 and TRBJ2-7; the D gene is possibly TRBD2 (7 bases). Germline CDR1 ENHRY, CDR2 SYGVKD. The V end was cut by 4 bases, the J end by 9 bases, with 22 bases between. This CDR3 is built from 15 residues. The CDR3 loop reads CAISGPGTSTGGQYF. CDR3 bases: TGTGCCATCAGTGGACCCGGGACATCAACGGGAGGGCAGTACTTC.

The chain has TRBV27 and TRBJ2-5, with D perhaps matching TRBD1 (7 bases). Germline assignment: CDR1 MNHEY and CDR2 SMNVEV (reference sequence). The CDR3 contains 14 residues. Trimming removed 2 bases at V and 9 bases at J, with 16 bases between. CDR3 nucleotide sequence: TGTGCCAGCAGTTTAGGGACAGCGCGGAGGGCCCAGTACTTC. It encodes CASSLGTARRAQYF.

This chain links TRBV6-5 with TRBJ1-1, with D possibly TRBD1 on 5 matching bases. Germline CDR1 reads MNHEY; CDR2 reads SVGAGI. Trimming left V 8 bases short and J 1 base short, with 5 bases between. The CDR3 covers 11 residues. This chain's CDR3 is CASGGNTEAFF. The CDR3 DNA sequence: TGTGCCAGCGGGGGGAACACTGAAGCTTTCTTT.

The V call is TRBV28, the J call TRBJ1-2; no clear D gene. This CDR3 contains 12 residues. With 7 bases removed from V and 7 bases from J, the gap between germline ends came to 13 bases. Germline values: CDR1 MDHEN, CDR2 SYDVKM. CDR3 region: CASKSGRGGYTF. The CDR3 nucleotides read TGTGCCAGCAAGTCAGGACGGGGTGGCTACACCTTC.

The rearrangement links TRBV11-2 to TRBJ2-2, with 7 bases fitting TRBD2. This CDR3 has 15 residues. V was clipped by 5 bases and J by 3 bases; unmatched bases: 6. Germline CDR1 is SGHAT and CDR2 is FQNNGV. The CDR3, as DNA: TGTGCCAGCAGCCGTCGGCTAGCGGACACCGGGGAGCTGTTTTTT. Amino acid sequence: CASSRRLADTGELFF.

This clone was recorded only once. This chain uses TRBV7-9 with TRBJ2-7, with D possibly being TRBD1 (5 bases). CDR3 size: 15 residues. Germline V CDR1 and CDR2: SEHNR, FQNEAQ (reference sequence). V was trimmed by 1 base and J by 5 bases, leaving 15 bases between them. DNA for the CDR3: TGTGCCAGCAGCTTAGGGCTCGGCAGGGAAGACGAGCAGTACTTC. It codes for CASSLGLGREDEQYF.

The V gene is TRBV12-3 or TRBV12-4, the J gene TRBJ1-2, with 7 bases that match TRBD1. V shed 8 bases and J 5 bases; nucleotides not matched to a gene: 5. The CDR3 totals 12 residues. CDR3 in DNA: TGTGCCAGCTGGGACAGTAATTATGGCTACACCTTC. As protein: CASWDSNYGYTF.

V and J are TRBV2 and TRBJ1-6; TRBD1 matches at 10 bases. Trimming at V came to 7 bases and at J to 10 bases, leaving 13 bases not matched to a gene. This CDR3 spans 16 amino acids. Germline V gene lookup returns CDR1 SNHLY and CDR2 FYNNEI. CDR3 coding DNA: TGTGCCAGCACTTTTGGCGGGGACAGGGGAAGATCACCCCTCCACTTT. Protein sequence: CASTFGGDRGRSPLHF. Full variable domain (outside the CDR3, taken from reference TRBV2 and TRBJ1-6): EPEVTQTPSHQVTQMGQEVILRCVPISNHLYFYWYRQILGQKVEFLVSFYNNEISEKSEIFDDQFSVERPDGSNFTLKIRSTKLEDSAMYFCASTFGGDRGRSPLHFGNGTRLTVT.

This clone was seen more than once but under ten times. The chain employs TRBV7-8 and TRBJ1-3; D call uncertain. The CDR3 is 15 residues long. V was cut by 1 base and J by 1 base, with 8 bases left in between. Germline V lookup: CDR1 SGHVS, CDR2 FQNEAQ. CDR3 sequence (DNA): TGTGCCAGCAGCTTAGGTCGGCATTCTGGAAACACCATATATTTT. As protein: CASSLGRHSGNTIYF.

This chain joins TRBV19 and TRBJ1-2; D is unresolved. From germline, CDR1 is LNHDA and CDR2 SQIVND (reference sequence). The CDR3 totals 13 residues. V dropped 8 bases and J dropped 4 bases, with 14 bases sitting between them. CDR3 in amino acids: CASAQDGFYGYTF. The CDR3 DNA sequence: TGTGCCAGTGCCCAGGACGGGTTCTATGGCTACACCTTC.

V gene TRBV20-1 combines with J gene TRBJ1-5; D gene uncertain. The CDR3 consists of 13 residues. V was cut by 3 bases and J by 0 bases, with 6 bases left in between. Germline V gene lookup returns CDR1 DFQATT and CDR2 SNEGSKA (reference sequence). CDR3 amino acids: CSASTLSNQPQHF. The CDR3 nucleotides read TGCAGTGCTAGTACCCTTAGCAATCAGCCCCAGCATTTT.

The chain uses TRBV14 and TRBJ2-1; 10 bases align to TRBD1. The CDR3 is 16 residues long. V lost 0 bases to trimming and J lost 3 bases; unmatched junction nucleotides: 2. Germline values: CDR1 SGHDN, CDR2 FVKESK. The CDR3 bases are TGTGCCAGCAGCCAAGAGACAGGGGGCGACTACAATGAGCAGTTCTTC. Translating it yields CASSQETGGDYNEQFF.

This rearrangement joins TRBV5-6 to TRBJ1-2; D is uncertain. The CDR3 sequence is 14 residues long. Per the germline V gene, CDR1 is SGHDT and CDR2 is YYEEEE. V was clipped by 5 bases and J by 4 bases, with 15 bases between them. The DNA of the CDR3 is TGTGCCAGCAGGGAGCGACAACCCCCCTATGGCTACACCTTC. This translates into CASRERQPPYGYTF.

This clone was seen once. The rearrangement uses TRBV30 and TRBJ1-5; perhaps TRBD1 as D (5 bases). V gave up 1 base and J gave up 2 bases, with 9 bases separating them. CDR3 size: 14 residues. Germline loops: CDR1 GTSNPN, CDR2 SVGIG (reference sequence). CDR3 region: CAWSEWGGNQPQHF. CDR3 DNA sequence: TGTGCCTGGAGTGAATGGGGGGGCAATCAGCCCCAGCATTTT. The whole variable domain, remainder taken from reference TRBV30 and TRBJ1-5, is SQTIHQWPATLVQPVGSPLSLECTVEGTSNPNLYWYRQAAGRGLQLLFYSVGIGQISSEVPQNLSASRPQDRQFILSSKKLLLSDSGFYLCAWSEWGGNQPQHFGDGTRLSIL.